A selection of T cell receptor beta chains follows, all from one sample in a study of cytomegalovirus exposure and HLA in healthy donors. Generated by immunoSEQ multiplex PCR, the TCRdb table keeps only in-frame clones and is missing some. The data contain about 170,000 clones, 70% to 90% of them seen just once; the ten biggest clones take up about 2.1%. Sequencing was performed on PBMCs. Source of these receptors: a man between 18 and 29 years old in good health and CMV-seropositive. CDR3s include the opening cysteine and the closing phenylalanine or tryptophan.

j_gene	v_gene	len	CDR3aa
TRBJ1-5	TRBV5-1	15	CASSLAGESNQPQHF
TRBJ1-6	TRBV7-2	14	CASKAGLYNSPLHF
TRBJ2-5	TRBV29-1	13	CSVEGTVQETQYF
TRBJ1-3	TRBV6-6	15	CASSTGEENGNTIYF
TRBJ2-7	TRBV7-2	12	CASSRRGGEQYF
TRBJ1-5	TRBV28	13	CATHRGGNQPQHF
TRBJ2-3	TRBV10-3	14	CAISALGGGDTQYF
TRBJ1-4	TRBV30	11	CAWTGNEKLFF
TRBJ2-7	TRBV27	15	CASSLSGGTIYEQYF
.	TRBV7-8	14	CASSFRPSSYEQYF
TRBJ2-5	TRBV5-6	16	CASSYPQGDRSGEQYF
TRBJ2-1	TRBV6-5	11	CASRRADFLFF
TRBJ1-6	TRBV19	14	CATRPREGNSPLHF
TRBJ1-2	TRBV7-9	14	CASSTGAVNYGYTF
TRBJ1-5	TRBV11-2	13	CASSLANNQPQHF
TRBJ2-5	TRBV2	15	CASSEARGPSETQYF
TRBJ2-3	TRBV5-6	19	CASSFKGARGYSTTDTQYF
TRBJ1-6	TRBV7-9	12	CASSDRYSPLHF
TRBJ1-3	TRBV30	13	CAWSPLPGNTIYF
TRBJ1-2	TRBV28	14	CASSVTQDRRGYTF
TRBJ2-5	TRBV7-9	14	CASSLGSGQETQYF
TRBJ2-1	TRBV4-3	17	CASSRGTSGFSYNEQFF
TRBJ2-5	TRBV15	16	CATSEDGTSDQETQYF
TRBJ2-7	TRBV6-6	15	CASSSPGLSSYEQYF
TRBJ1-6	TRBV19	13	CASRQGNNSPLHF
TRBJ2-3	TRBV7-3	15	CASSLGSGGTDTQYF
TRBJ1-1	TRBV7-9	14	CASSLYEGNTEAFF
TRBJ2-7	TRBV11-2	15	CASSLAGPGAYEQYF
TRBJ1-1	TRBV14	11	CASSLGSVAFF
TRBJ2-7	TRBV5-4	16	CASSTDPNRGAGEQYF
TRBJ2-5	TRBV7-2	16	CASSFRLAGGFETQYF
TRBJ2-5	TRBV29-1	15	CSVENSGTTRETQYF
TRBJ1-5	TRBV19	18	CASSIGNSRGQGQKPQHF
TRBJ2-7	TRBV5-6	14	CASSPSGGSYEQYF
TRBJ2-7	TRBV10-1	16	CATDASRLAVTYEQYF
TRBJ1-4	TRBV4-1	14	CASSPGTNNEKLFF
TRBJ2-7	TRBV19	12	CATGTGAYEQYF
TRBJ2-1	TRBV5-4	18	CASSRDRGLFRNYNEQFF
TRBJ1-2	TRBV9	14	CASSEGGGNYGYTF
TRBJ1-1	TRBV10-1	15	CASSGGQGMNTEAFF
TRBJ1-2	TRBV10-3	16	CAISEMVAGGGYGYTF
TRBJ2-5	TRBV7-9	16	CASRHVRDRGPETQYF